What follows are 31 T cell receptor beta chains derived from one specimen sequenced in a study of T-cell memory formation after mild COVID-19. In TCRdb, the 5' RACE reads were re-called with MiXCR into one record per CDR3 protein. The sample holds over 150,000 distinct CDR3 sequences, about 20% seen once. The sequencing sample was made of PBMCs or a T cell subset sorted from them (not recorded which). The receptors originated from an adult woman who had mild COVID-19 (a few samples of this study predate the infection). Cell type and time point are not known.

The gene calls are TRBV4-1 and TRBJ2-7; 8 bases are a match to TRBD1. The CDR3 is 14 residues long. The germline V gene has CDR1 MGHRA and CDR2 YSYEKL. J was trimmed by 1 base and V by 1 base; bases with no gene match: 0. The CDR3 DNA reads TGCGCCAGCAGCCAAGGACAGGGGTCCTACGAGCAGTACTTC. As protein: CASSQGQGSYEQYF.

J is TRBJ2-3 and V is TRBV20-1; the match to TRBD1 covers 9 bases. Trimming cost V 7 bases and J 3 bases; bases outside gene matches: 5. The CDR3 has 13 residues. The germline gives CDR1 DFQATT, CDR2 SNEGSKA (reference sequence). CDR3: CSERDRVTDTQYF. DNA of the CDR3: TGCAGTGAGAGGGACAGGGTAACAGATACGCAGTATTTT.

The sample holds a few counts of this clonotype. Its ends do not fully match the called genes, so a read error is possible. The V call is TRBV15, the J call TRBJ2-7; 7 nucleotides match TRBD1. CDR1 is LNHNV, CDR2 YYDKDF, per germline (reference sequence). There are 13 residues in the CDR3. CDR3 nucleotides: TGTGCCACCAGCAGGGAAACTACAGGGGAGCTTGCCTTC. Protein product: CATSRETTGELAF.

This clonotype was detected a few times. J is TRBJ1-2 and V is TRBV7-9, with a tentative D call TRBD1 (6 bases). Germline lookup yields CDR1 SEHNR and CDR2 FQNEAQ (reference sequence). V gave up 3 bases and J gave up 8 bases, with 16 bases separating them. The CDR3 spans 14 residues. The CDR3 sequence is CASSFPGQEEGYTF. CDR3 in DNA: TGTGCCAGCAGCTTCCCGGGACAAGAAGAAGGCTACACCTTC.

This sequence joins TRBV15 and TRBJ1-5, with 9 bases identical to TRBD1. Germline V gene data show CDR1 as LNHNV and CDR2 as YYDKDF (reference sequence). The CDR3 has 14 amino acids. V trimming: 5 bases; J trimming: 6 bases; junction bases outside the gene matches: 5. The CDR3 loop reads CATSRPGQGQPQHF. CDR3 bases: TGTGCCACCAGCCGCCCGGGACAGGGTCAGCCCCAGCATTTT.

The rearrangement links TRBV7-3 to TRBJ2-1, with 8 nucleotides matching TRBD2. The CDR3 is 16 amino acids. Unmatched junction bases numbered 5, after V lost 1 base and J lost 3 bases. The germline V gene has CDR1 SGHTA and CDR2 FQGTGA. The CDR3 sequence is CASSLMKTSGYNEQFF. The DNA for the CDR3 is TGTGCCAGCAGCTTAATGAAAACTAGCGGCTACAATGAGCAGTTCTTC. The whole variable domain, filled in from reference TRBV7-3 and TRBJ2-1, reads GAGVSQTPSNKVTEKGKYVELRCDPISGHTALYWYRQSLGQGPEFLIYFQGTGAADDSGLPNDRFFAVRPEGSVSTLKIQRTERGDSAVYLCASSLMKTSGYNEQFFGPGTRLTVL.

This clonotype was picked up a small number of times. The genes are TRBV12-3 or TRBV12-4 and TRBJ2-5; 9 nucleotides line up with TRBD1. The CDR3 is made up of 15 amino acids. Trimming at V came to 5 bases and at J to 5 bases, leaving 9 bases not matched to a gene. CDR3 protein: CASSRPGQGWETQYF. In nucleotides, the CDR3 is TGTGCCAGCAGTCGACCTGGACAGGGGTGGGAGACCCAGTACTTC.

The V and J genes are TRBV6-5 and TRBJ1-2; D is uncertain. The CDR3 has 14 residues. Per germline, CDR1 MNHEY and CDR2 SVGAGI. Trimming cost V 2 bases and J 2 bases, with 9 bases left between them. The CDR3 loop reads CASSYVGENYGYTF. CDR3 bases: TGTGCCAGCAGTTACGTCGGGGAAAACTATGGCTACACCTTC.

This chain connects TRBV3-1 to TRBJ2-1, with TRBD2 matching over 10 bases. Trimming took 6 bases from V and 4 from J; bases not matched to a gene: 6. Germline CDR1 and CDR2: LGHDT and YNNKEL (reference sequence). The CDR3 is made up of 15 amino acids. CDR3 DNA: TGTGCCAGCAGTCAGACTAGCGGGTTATACAATGAGCAGTTCTTC. Residues: CASSQTSGLYNEQFF.

The CDR3 spells CSVYGRASEQYF. As DNA, the CDR3 is TGCAGCGTTTACGGGAGGGCCTCCGAGCAGTACTTC. The rearrangement links TRBV29-1 to TRBJ2-7; 8 bases are shared with TRBD2. The V gene's germline CDR1 is SQVTM and CDR2 ANQGSEA. The CDR3 is made up of 12 amino acids. Trimming at V came to 5 bases and at J to 6 bases, leaving 6 bases not matched to a gene.

The rearrangement joins TRBV12-3 or TRBV12-4 to TRBJ2-7, with a weak D call TRBD2 (6 bases). The CDR3 runs to 16 residues. V shed 2 bases and J shed 3 bases, with 17 bases lying between them. The chain's CDR3 is CASSLMGLGEGYEQYF. CDR3 bases: TGTGCCAGCAGTTTAATGGGACTCGGAGAAGGCTACGAGCAGTACTTC.

The chain uses TRBV2 and TRBJ2-7; 9 nucleotides match TRBD1. The germline gives CDR1 SNHLY, CDR2 FYNNEI. V was pared by 7 bases and J by 0 bases, with 4 bases of the junction left unmatched. The CDR3 has 14 amino acids. The CDR3 loop is CASTGTGNSYEQYF. The CDR3 nucleotides are TGTGCCAGCACCGGGACAGGGAACTCCTACGAGCAGTACTTC.

This clonotype was detected a few times. The chain combines TRBV7-6 with TRBJ2-3; tentative D call: TRBD1 (6 bases). Germline CDR1 SGHVS, CDR2 FNYEAQ. The V gene lost 6 bases and the J gene lost 1 base, with 8 bases spanning the gap. This CDR3 has 13 residues. The CDR3: CASRKGGTDTQYF. The CDR3 DNA reads TGTGCCAGCAGGAAGGGGGGCACAGATACGCAGTATTTT.

This sequence joins TRBV7-6 and TRBJ2-1; 7 bases align to TRBD2. The CDR3 sequence is 15 residues long. Germline CDR1 is SGHVS and CDR2 is FNYEAQ. J gave up 1 base and V 10 bases, and 10 bases lay outside the gene matches. The CDR3 coding sequence is TGTGCCACCGGCGGGGGAAGTAATTCCTACAATGAGCAGTTCTTC. It yields the protein CATGGGSNSYNEQFF.

The V and J genes are TRBV24-1 and TRBJ2-7; perhaps TRBD1 as D (6 bases). The germline CDR1 and CDR2 sequences are KGHDR and SFDVKD. V shed 3 bases and J shed 3 bases, with 11 bases lying between them. This CDR3 is built from 14 residues. In DNA, the CDR3 is TGTGCCACCAGTGATCCAGGGGATGGCTACGAGCAGTACTTC. Translation: CATSDPGDGYEQYF.

This clonotype was seen repeatedly, ten times or more. This rearrangement joins TRBV5-1 to TRBJ2-1; 9 nucleotides align to TRBD2. The V gene's germline CDR1 is SGHRS and CDR2 YFSETQ. This CDR3 spans 15 amino acids. The V segment lost 0 bases and the J segment 7 bases; nucleotides outside the gene matches: 5. The CDR3: CASSLGLAGANEQFF. CDR3 nucleotides: TGCGCCAGCAGCTTGGGGTTAGCGGGGGCGAATGAGCAGTTCTTC.

This clonotype was counted between two and nine times. The genes are TRBV29-1 and TRBJ1-2; no clear D. The V end was cut by 3 bases, the J end by 4 bases, with 24 bases between. The CDR3 sequence is 17 residues long. Germline-derived CDR1 and CDR2 are SQVTM and ANQGSEA. The CDR3 DNA reads TGCAGCGTTGACGTAGGCCAAAGCGTTGAATTCGGCTATGGCTACACCTTC. It translates to CSVDVGQSVEFGYGYTF.

The chain has TRBV20-1 and TRBJ1-2, with a possible D match to TRBD1 (6 bases). This CDR3 spans 14 amino acids. With 1 base removed from V and 4 bases from J, the gap between germline ends came to 13 bases. Germline V gene lookup returns CDR1 DFQATT and CDR2 SNEGSKA (reference sequence). CDR3 coding DNA: TGCAGTGCTAGAGTCGACAGGATGGCCTATGGCTACACCTTC. Its translation: CSARVDRMAYGYTF.

This clonotype has only a few counts. The J gene is TRBJ2-1, the V gene TRBV7-6; a weak D match, TRBD2 (7 bases). The germline gives CDR1 SGHVS, CDR2 FNYEAQ. The CDR3 is 22 residues long. V gave up 0 bases and J gave up 6 bases, with 33 bases separating them. The CDR3 DNA reads as TGTGCCAGCAGCTTAGCCCCGATGGCTAGCGGAGGGGGGCTAGAGTTCGCCAATGAGCAGTTCTTC. This gives the protein CASSLAPMASGGGLEFANEQFF.

This chain's CDR3 is CASSREAWDYEQYF. DNA for the CDR3: TGTGCCAGCAGCAGGGAAGCCTGGGACTACGAGCAGTACTTC. V and J are TRBV2 and TRBJ2-7; TRBD1 is a possible D gene (5 bases). V was shortened by 6 bases and J by 3 bases, with 15 bases between the two germline ends. CDR1 is SNHLY and CDR2 is FYNNEI in the germline V gene. The CDR3 contains 14 residues.

V usage is TRBV6-1 and J usage is TRBJ2-1, with a possible D match to TRBD2 (7 bases). V was shortened by 7 bases and J by 8 bases, with 18 bases between the two germline ends. The CDR3 has 14 amino acids. Germline lookup yields CDR1 MNHNS and CDR2 SASEGT. The CDR3 region is CASTGLGGADEQFF. The CDR3 coding sequence is TGTGCCAGCACCGGGTTGGGGGGGGCCGATGAGCAGTTCTTC.

The J gene is TRBJ2-3, the V gene TRBV3-1, with 7 bases identical to TRBD1. Trimming cost V 4 bases and J 2 bases; bases outside gene matches: 3. The CDR3 has 14 residues. CDR1 LGHDT and CDR2 YNNKEL come from the germline V gene (reference sequence). For the CDR3, the DNA is TGTGCCAGCAGCCTAGGACAGGCCACAGATACGCAGTATTTT. It specifies CASSLGQATDTQYF.

This clonotype was seen more than once but under ten times. J is TRBJ2-2 and V is TRBV4-2, with D unresolved. The length of the CDR3 is 14 residues. V lost 1 base and J 6 bases, leaving 9 bases between the germline ends. The germline V gene encodes CDR1 LGHNA and CDR2 YNFKEQ. CDR3 DNA: TGTGCCAGCAGCCAAGGCGCCTCGCCCGGGGAGCTGTTTTTT. Translating gives CASSQGASPGELFF.

This clonotype occurred a few times. The V and J genes are TRBV20-1 and TRBJ2-7; D may match TRBD1 or TRBD2 (6 bases each). Germline V CDR1 and CDR2: DFQATT, SNEGSKA (reference sequence). This CDR3 has 15 residues. V was shortened by 5 bases and J by 2 bases, with 19 bases between the two germline ends. The DNA of the CDR3 is TGCAGTGCTGGGTCCGGGACACGGGGGACCTACGAGCAGTACTTC. Its translation is CSAGSGTRGTYEQYF.

This clonotype was observed a handful of times. The genes are TRBV7-9 and TRBJ1-1; 7 bases fit TRBD1. Germline V CDR1 and CDR2: SEHNR, FQNEAQ (reference sequence). V shed 4 bases, J shed 3 bases, and the junction held 11 bases outside the gene matches. This CDR3 comprises 16 residues. CDR3 residues: CASSSPTGVKDTEAFF. CDR3 sequence (DNA): TGTGCCAGCAGCTCCCCCACAGGGGTCAAGGACACTGAAGCTTTCTTT.

This chain links TRBV29-1 with TRBJ2-3, with a tentative D call TRBD2 (6 bases). V lost 5 bases, J lost 2 bases, and 14 bases lay in between. The CDR3 is 14 residues long. Germline CDR1 and CDR2: SQVTM and ANQGSEA. CDR3 coding DNA: TGCAGCGTTAAGCTCAGGGAGGTCACAGATACGCAGTATTTT. Amino acids: CSVKLREVTDTQYF.

This clonotype appeared a few times. V usage is TRBV5-6 and J usage is TRBJ1-1, with D uncertain. The V and J ends lost 0 bases and 2 bases respectively, with 8 bases between them. There are 14 residues in the CDR3. CDR1 and CDR2 (germline): SGHDT, YYEEEE. The CDR3 DNA is TGTGCCAGCAGCTTGGTTCAAACCAACACTGAAGCTTTCTTT. Translated, it gives CASSLVQTNTEAFF. Based on the CDR3 plus reference TRBV5-6 and TRBJ1-1, the full variable domain is DAGVTQSPTHLIKTRGQQVTLRCSPKSGHDTVSWYQQALGQGPQFIFQYYEEEERQRGNFPDRFSGHQFPNYSSELNVNALLLGDSALYLCASSLVQTNTEAFFGQGTRLTVV.

Written as DNA, the CDR3 is TGTGCCAGCAGTTTCGGACAGGGCGGAATGACTGAAGCTTTCTTT. Residues: CASSFGQGGMTEAFF. V and J are TRBV6-5 and TRBJ1-1, with TRBD1 matching 8 bases. The ends lost 4 bases at V and 5 bases at J; junction bases unmatched: 9. This CDR3 has 15 residues. Germline V gives CDR1 MNHEY, CDR2 SVGAGI.

This chain uses TRBV19 with TRBJ2-7; no definite D call. V dropped 5 bases and J dropped 4 bases, with 6 bases sitting between them. The CDR3 consists of 11 residues. CDR1 and CDR2 from the germline V gene are LNHDA and SQIVND (reference sequence). CDR3 residues: CASSFEYEQYF. The CDR3 nucleotides are TGTGCCAGTAGTTTCGAGTACGAGCAGTACTTC.

The chain employs TRBV29-1 and TRBJ2-7, with 10 bases matching TRBD1. Trimming removed 4 bases from V and 3 bases from J; junction bases left unmatched: 9. Germline lookup yields CDR1 SQVTM and CDR2 ANQGSEA. CDR3 size: 15 residues. CDR3 residues: CSVVGTGDRIYEQYF. CDR3 bases: TGCAGCGTTGTCGGGACAGGGGACCGGATCTACGAGCAGTACTTC.

This clonotype was seen more than once but under ten times. The chain has TRBV27 and TRBJ2-1, with no clear D. CDR1 is MNHEY, CDR2 SMNVEV, per germline (reference sequence). The CDR3 length is 17 residues. The ends were cut back, 7 bases at V and 4 bases at J, with 23 bases in the middle. The CDR3 DNA sequence: TGTGCCAGCAAAGGTTCCGAGACCTGGGGTTTTTACAATGAGCAGTTCTTC. Its protein product is CASKGSETWGFYNEQFF.